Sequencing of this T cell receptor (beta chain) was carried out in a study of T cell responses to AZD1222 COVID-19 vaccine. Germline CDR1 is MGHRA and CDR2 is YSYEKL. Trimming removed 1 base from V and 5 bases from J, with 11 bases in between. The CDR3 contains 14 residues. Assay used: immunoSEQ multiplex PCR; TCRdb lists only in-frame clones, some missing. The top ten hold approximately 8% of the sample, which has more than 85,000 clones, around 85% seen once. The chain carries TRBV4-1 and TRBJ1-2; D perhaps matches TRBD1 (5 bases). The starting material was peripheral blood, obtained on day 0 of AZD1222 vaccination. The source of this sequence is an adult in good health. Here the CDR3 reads CASSQGVKGYGYTF. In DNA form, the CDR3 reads TGCGCCAGCAGCCAAGGTGTCAAGGGGTATGGCTACACCTTC.